This TCR beta chain was obtained from a study of vaccination effects on CD4 cells after COVID-19. As for the study in general: Vaccination followed sampling of two convalescent patients by 16 days and one week respectively. Study conclusions and caveats: Newly vaccine-induced clones made up most of the convalescents' post-vaccine spike-reactive clones.

A single count supports this clone. As yet, its antigen is unknown. Antigen-specific CD4+ T cells were first expanded with viral peptide pools by the ViraFEST assay and only then sequenced. At the end of around eleven days of culture, CD4+ T cells were isolated. SARS-CoV-2 infection was confirmed by PCR in the person between March and December 2020. A pool of HIV-1 Nef peptides served as the condition for the negative control culture. Only in-frame clones appear in the TCRdb table, and some are missing; sequencing was by immunoSEQ multiplex PCR. The sample has some 56,000 clones; around 82% are singletons. The CDR3 has 15 residues. Germline trimming cut 5 bases from V and 7 bases from J; bases unmatched to any gene: 13. Germline loops: CDR1 SEHNR, CDR2 FQNEAQ (reference sequence).

The sample was CD4+ T cells from PBMCs cultured with HIV peptides, taken before COVID-19 vaccination. The subset was: HIV-1 Nef peptide pool negative control/reference culture. This chain links TRBV7-9 with TRBJ1-2; 7 nucleotides line up with TRBD1. The clonotype was recovered from a human donor who had a prior SARS-CoV-2 infection. DNA for the CDR3: TGTGCCAGCAGCCAGGGGGACCCCATGCGAGCTGGCTACACCTTC. Translating it yields CASSQGDPMRAGYTF.